The clone carrying this T cell receptor beta chain was detected only a few times. Its specificity is not known. The data originate from a study of blood T cells in healthy people across ages. The study, taken as a whole, reports: Age brought a roughly linear fall in TCR beta diversity measured per million T cells.

Alongside a J-beta primer mix, a sample-barcoded 5' primer served in a second PCR lasting about 6 to 11 cycles. From the 5' RACE reads, TCRdb called clonotypes with MiXCR, one entry per CDR3 protein. This sample carries 1.5 million to 2 million distinct CDR3 sequences, 28% of them seen once, and the ten largest clones take roughly 8.2%. The donors, aged about 6 to 90, were healthy Caucasians from Russia. The germline gives CDR1 SGHTA, CDR2 FQGNSA. CDR3 size: 14 residues. V lost 10 bases to trimming and J lost 7 bases; unmatched junction nucleotides: 12. This receptor was obtained from a woman aged 25 to 39 in good health. Sequenced input: blood. J is TRBJ2-3 and V is TRBV7-2, with TRBD2 identical over 9 bases. DNA for the CDR3: TGTGCCATCTCGAGGGGGACTAGCTCATATACGCAGTATTTT. Its translation: CAISRGTSSYTQYF.